Listed here are 28 T cell receptor beta chains from one sample, sequenced in a study of post-analysis software for immune sequencing data. Study-wide points: Elevated frequency relative to controls characterized roughly five TRBV segments in patients, TRBV5-6, TRBV5-1 and TRBV20-1 among them.

cDNA libraries for TCR beta contained unique molecular identifiers. TCRdb used MiXCR to reprocess the PCR reads, holding one entry per CDR3 protein. Of roughly 650,000 distinct CDR3 sequences listed, over 45% are singletons. These receptors have no identified antigens. The source material was blood. The source of these receptors is a girl aged 2 to 9 with multiple sclerosis.

The chain carries TRBV10-2 and TRBJ2-1, with 13 bases that match TRBD2. V shed 3 bases and J 8 bases; nucleotides not matched to a gene: 13. The length of the CDR3 is 18 residues. Germline lookup yields CDR1 WSHSY and CDR2 SAAADI. For the CDR3, the DNA is TGCGCCAGCAGTGACCCAGGACTAGCGGGAGCGGTCGTGGATGAGCAGTTCTTC. It yields the protein CASSDPGLAGAVVDEQFF.

The chain carries TRBV5-6 and TRBJ2-5, with TRBD2 matching 7 bases. The V gene end was trimmed by 0 bases and the J gene end by 5 bases; junction bases not matched to a gene: 10. Germline assignment: CDR1 SGHDT and CDR2 YYEEEE. CDR3 length equals 16 residues. The CDR3 DNA is TGTGCCAGCAGCTTGGAGGCTAGGACTAGTGGTGAGACCCAGTACTTC. This gives the protein CASSLEARTSGETQYF.

The chain couples TRBV4-1 to TRBJ2-1; 9 bases line up with TRBD2. This CDR3 has 15 residues. After removal of 1 base from V and 4 bases from J, the junction contained 2 bases not matched to a gene. In germline, CDR1 is MGHRA, CDR2 YSYEKL. The CDR3 DNA follows: TGCGCCAGCAGCCAAGCGACTAGCGGATACAATGAGCAGTTCTTC. Its translation is CASSQATSGYNEQFF.

The rearrangement joins TRBV12-3 or TRBV12-4 to TRBJ2-7; D remains ambiguous. There are 13 residues in the CDR3. V was trimmed by 6 bases and J by 2 bases, leaving 11 bases between them. The CDR3 bases are TGTGCCAGCAGCTCGACTGTGCCCTACGAGCAGTACTTC. It encodes CASSSTVPYEQYF.

V is TRBV25-1 and J is TRBJ2-5; 7 bases match TRBD2. V was pared by 3 bases and J by 4 bases, with 11 bases of the junction left unmatched. Germline V gene lookup returns CDR1 MGHDK and CDR2 SYGVNS. The CDR3 length is 16 residues. The CDR3 nucleotides read TGTGCCAGCAGTGAGTTGGGGACTATTCTTGGAGAGACCCAGTACTTC. Translating gives CASSELGTILGETQYF.

This clonotype was counted a few times. V is TRBV10-2 and J is TRBJ2-7; possible D gene TRBD2, 6 bases. The germline V gene has CDR1 WSHSY and CDR2 SAAADI. V was clipped by 7 bases and J by 6 bases, with 16 bases between them. CDR3 length equals 13 residues. The CDR3 DNA sequence: TGCGCCAGCATCGGGGGAACAGTGGTCGAGCAGTACTTC. It translates to CASIGGTVVEQYF.

V gene TRBV29-1 combines with J gene TRBJ1-2; 7 nucleotides align to TRBD1. J lost 4 bases, V lost 3 bases, and 2 bases had no gene match. The germline V gene has CDR1 SQVTM and CDR2 ANQGSEA. The CDR3 has 12 residues. As DNA, the CDR3 is TGCAGCGTTGAGACAGGGTCCTATGGCTACACCTTC. This encodes CSVETGSYGYTF.

A single count supports this clonotype. The chain employs TRBV2 and TRBJ1-2, with D uncertain. The CDR3 loop spans 15 amino acids. Germline V gene lookup returns CDR1 SNHLY and CDR2 FYNNEI. Trimming took off 1 base at V and 3 bases at J, with 12 bases between the two ends. The CDR3 region is CASSEGPFGHYGYTF. CDR3 coding DNA: TGTGCCAGCAGTGAAGGCCCCTTCGGTCACTATGGCTACACCTTC.

This rearrangement joins TRBV29-1 to TRBJ2-3; 10 positions match TRBD1. Germline V CDR1 and CDR2: SQVTM, ANQGSEA. Trimming cost V 5 bases and J 4 bases; bases outside gene matches: 3. The CDR3 loop spans 13 amino acids. The CDR3 DNA is TGCAGCGTTACCGGGACAGGGGCAGATACGCAGTATTTT. Protein: CSVTGTGADTQYF.

The chain couples TRBV30 to TRBJ1-1; D ambiguous. CDR1 GTSNPN and CDR2 SVGIG come from the germline V gene (reference sequence). There are 14 residues in the CDR3. Between the trimmed V and J ends, which lost 3 bases and 1 base, there was a span of 12 bases. The CDR3 loop is CAWSLSLANTEAFF. The CDR3 nucleotides read TGTGCCTGGAGCCTCTCTCTAGCGAACACTGAAGCTTTCTTT.

This chain connects TRBV4-1 to TRBJ2-7; D is unresolved. The V end was cut by 1 base, the J end by 5 bases, with 15 bases between. Germline CDR1 reads MGHRA; CDR2 reads YSYEKL. This CDR3 has 15 residues. This CDR3 reads CASSQVAPARNEQYF. The CDR3 nucleotides are TGCGCCAGCAGCCAAGTCGCGCCAGCTAGAAACGAGCAGTACTTC.

The J gene is TRBJ2-5, the V gene TRBV11-2, with TRBD2 matching over 8 bases. V shed 3 bases and J 11 bases; nucleotides not matched to a gene: 20. The CDR3 contains 17 residues. Germline CDR1 and CDR2: SGHAT and FQNNGV. CDR3 region: CASSFLGRAGSRNEQYF. CDR3 nucleotide sequence: TGTGCCAGCAGCTTCCTCGGGAGGGCCGGTAGTCGCAATGAGCAGTACTTC.

V gene TRBV7-9 combines with J gene TRBJ1-2, with TRBD1 matching over 9 bases. The CDR3 has 16 residues. Germline values: CDR1 SEHNR, CDR2 FQNEAQ (reference sequence). With 3 bases clipped from V and 5 bases from J, the junction kept 10 bases outside the gene matches. The CDR3 protein is CASSFSPDRGSYGYTF. The CDR3 nucleotides read TGTGCCAGCAGCTTTTCACCCGACAGGGGGTCTTATGGCTACACCTTC.

This chain joins TRBV20-1 and TRBJ2-6, with 8 bases matching TRBD1. The V and J ends lost 3 bases and 2 bases, in that order; junction bases with no gene match: 3. The CDR3 has 15 residues. CDR1 DFQATT and CDR2 SNEGSKA come from the germline V gene (reference sequence). The CDR3 DNA sequence: TGCAGTGCTAGGGACAGGGTCACTGGGGCCAACGTCCTGACTTTC. It encodes CSARDRVTGANVLTF.

The gene calls are TRBV20-1 and TRBJ1-2; maybe TRBD1 (5 bases). CDR3 length: 15 amino acids. The V end was cut by 0 bases, the J end by 2 bases, with 13 bases between. CDR1 DFQATT and CDR2 SNEGSKA come from the germline V gene (reference sequence). CDR3 sequence: CSARDTSRGNYGYTF. DNA for the CDR3: TGCAGTGCTAGAGATACCTCCCGGGGGAACTATGGCTACACCTTC.

This chain joins TRBV12-3 or TRBV12-4 and TRBJ2-7; no clear D gene. V was clipped by 1 base and J by 6 bases, with 10 bases between them. The CDR3 has 13 amino acids. Here the CDR3 reads CASSLGVRSEQYF. Written as DNA, the CDR3 is TGTGCCAGCAGTTTAGGGGTTAGAAGCGAGCAGTACTTC.

On this clonotype: One end of the junction does not line up with germline, which may come from a read error. The chain has TRBV12-3 or TRBV12-4 and TRBJ2-1, with D uncertain. The CDR3 has 11 amino acids. DNA for the CDR3: TGTGTCAGCAGTCGAACGGATGAGCAGTTCTTC. It specifies CVSSRTDEQFF.

The chain combines TRBV12-3 or TRBV12-4 with TRBJ2-3; D is ambiguous. The CDR3 loop spans 14 amino acids. The V gene lost 2 bases and the J gene lost 11 bases, with 17 bases spanning the gap. The CDR3: CASSLTVVTDVQYF. In nucleotides, the CDR3 is TGTGCCAGCAGTTTAACAGTTGTCACAGATGTGCAGTATTTT.

The V gene is TRBV14, the J gene TRBJ2-5, with TRBD1 as a possible D gene (5 bases). The V gene lost 3 bases and the J gene lost 5 bases, with 10 bases spanning the gap. Per the germline V gene, CDR1 is SGHDN and CDR2 is FVKESK. There are 13 residues in the CDR3. The DNA for the CDR3 is TGTGCCAGCAGCCACGACAGTAGCGAGACCCAGTACTTC. Protein product: CASSHDSSETQYF.

The chain has TRBV4-3 and TRBJ2-5; D possibly corresponds to TRBD2 (5 bases). The CDR3 runs 18 residues. Per germline, CDR1 LGHNA and CDR2 YSLEER. V lost 6 bases, J lost 0 bases, and 23 bases lay in between. DNA of the CDR3: TGCGCCAGCAGTCCAAGAAGCCCCAGCGGAGAGTACCAAGAGACCCAGTACTTC. It yields the protein CASSPRSPSGEYQETQYF.

This clonotype has only a few counts. The chain carries TRBV5-1 and TRBJ2-5; 10 bases agree with TRBD2. V shed 0 bases, J shed 2 bases, and the junction held 4 bases outside the gene matches. Germline V gives CDR1 SGHRS, CDR2 YFSETQ. The CDR3 is made up of 16 amino acids. The CDR3 sequence is CASSLAPLAGQETQYF. The CDR3 DNA reads as TGCGCCAGCAGCTTGGCCCCACTAGCGGGACAAGAGACCCAGTACTTC.

The rearrangement joins TRBV6-6 to TRBJ2-3, with D perhaps TRBD2 (5 bases). V lost 10 bases to trimming and J lost 2 bases, with 16 bases between them. CDR1 is MNHNY and CDR2 is SVGAGI in the germline V gene (reference sequence). The CDR3 has 14 residues. The CDR3 loop is CATRWTSYTDTQYF. The CDR3 nucleotides are TGTGCCACCCGGTGGACTTCTTACACAGATACGCAGTATTTT.

In nucleotides, the CDR3 is TGTGCCAGCGCCCGACTAGCAGATAAGGATACGCAGTATTTT. It yields the protein CASARLADKDTQYF. V usage is TRBV12-3 or TRBV12-4 and J usage is TRBJ2-3; 7 positions agree with TRBD2. V was pared by 8 bases and J by 6 bases, with 11 bases of the junction left unmatched. There are 14 residues in the CDR3.

This clonotype has just a few counts. The V call is TRBV29-1, the J call TRBJ2-5; the match to TRBD1 covers 7 bases. Germline loops: CDR1 SQVTM, CDR2 ANQGSEA. V shed 7 bases, J shed 4 bases, and the junction held 12 bases outside the gene matches. The CDR3 covers 14 residues. Here the CDR3 reads CSGNTRDRGETQYF. CDR3 nucleotide sequence: TGCAGCGGTAACACCCGGGACAGAGGAGAGACCCAGTACTTC.

This chain uses TRBV9 with TRBJ2-5; 9 bases match TRBD2. CDR3 length: 16 amino acids. Looked up from germline, CDR1 is SGDLS and CDR2 is YYNGEE. The ends lost 3 bases at V and 0 bases at J; junction bases unmatched: 6. The CDR3 reads CASSAGLAEYQETQYF. CDR3 DNA: TGTGCCAGCAGCGCGGGACTAGCTGAGTACCAAGAGACCCAGTACTTC.

Of note for this clonotype: This may be a read error, as it is one base from a much larger clone. The rearrangement uses TRBV5-5 and TRBJ2-1; TRBD2 agrees at 7 bases. Germline loops: CDR1 SGHKS, CDR2 YYEKEE (reference sequence). V shed 5 bases, J shed 3 bases, and the junction held 17 bases outside the gene matches. This CDR3 has 18 residues. The CDR3 loop is CASRPGLVGVLDYNEQFF. In DNA, the CDR3 is TGTGCCAGCAGACCAGGACTAGTGGGAGTTCTCGACTACAATGAGCAGTTCTTC.

The chain uses TRBV29-1 and TRBJ2-3; 8 bases align to TRBD1. The CDR3 runs 14 residues. Germline CDR1 and CDR2: SQVTM and ANQGSEA. V lost 5 bases to trimming and J lost 2 bases; unmatched junction nucleotides: 6. CDR3 DNA: TGCAGCGTTACGACAGGGGCCCTCACAGATACGCAGTATTTT. The encoded protein is CSVTTGALTDTQYF.

This clonotype has more than one count but fewer than ten. This chain links TRBV13 with TRBJ2-3, with D possibly TRBD1 on 6 matching bases. The CDR3 extends over 15 amino acids. The germline V and J ends were trimmed by 4 bases and 2 bases, with 13 bases remaining between them. Germline V lookup: CDR1 PRHDT, CDR2 FYEKMQ (reference sequence). In DNA form, the CDR3 reads TGTGCCAGCAGCTACCCTACAGGGAACACAGATACGCAGTATTTT. Translating gives CASSYPTGNTDTQYF.